The sequence of this T cell receptor beta chain was determined in a study of blood T cell repertoires in COVID-19. For the study at large: The analysed material was cDNA or gDNA that came from T cells, B-cell-depleted T cells, or PBMCs.

Original methodology: Reference gene primer amplification yielded estimated nucleated cell counts. Sequencing was performed with immunoSEQ multiplex PCR; in TCRdb, only in-frame clones are kept and a portion is missing. Clone size and V and J calls were adopted from that table, with D and trimming inferred from the DNA. The sample includes 200,000 to 300,000 clones, 87% of them seen just once. The V gene lost 6 bases and the J gene lost 8 bases, with 16 bases spanning the gap. Germline-derived CDR1 and CDR2 are SNHLY and FYNNEI. CDR3 length equals 14 residues. The receptor's source is a man in his 60s who had recovered from COVID-19. The sequenced material came from peripheral blood. The chain uses TRBV2 and TRBJ1-4; unclear D gene. The CDR3 loop is CASSSRGPGEKLFF. The DNA of the CDR3 is TGTGCCAGCAGCTCAAGAGGGCCGGGGGAAAAACTGTTTTTT.